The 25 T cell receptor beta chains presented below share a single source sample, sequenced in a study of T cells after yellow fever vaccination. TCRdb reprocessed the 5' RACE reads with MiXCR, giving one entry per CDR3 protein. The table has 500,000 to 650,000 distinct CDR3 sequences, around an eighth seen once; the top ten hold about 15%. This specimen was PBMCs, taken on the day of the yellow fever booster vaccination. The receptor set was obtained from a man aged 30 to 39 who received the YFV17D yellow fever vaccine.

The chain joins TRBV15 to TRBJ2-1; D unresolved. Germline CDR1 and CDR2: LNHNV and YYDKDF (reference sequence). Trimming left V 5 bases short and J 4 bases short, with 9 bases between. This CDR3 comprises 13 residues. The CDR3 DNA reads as TGTGCCACCAGCTTTGGGCGGTACAATGAGCAGTTCTTC. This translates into CATSFGRYNEQFF.

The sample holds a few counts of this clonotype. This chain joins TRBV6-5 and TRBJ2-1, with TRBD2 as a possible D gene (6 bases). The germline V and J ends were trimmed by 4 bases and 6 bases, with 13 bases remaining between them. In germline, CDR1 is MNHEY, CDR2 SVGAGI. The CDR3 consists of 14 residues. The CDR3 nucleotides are TGTGCCAGCAGTTGGACGGGAGAGGGCAATGAGCAGTTCTTC. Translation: CASSWTGEGNEQFF.

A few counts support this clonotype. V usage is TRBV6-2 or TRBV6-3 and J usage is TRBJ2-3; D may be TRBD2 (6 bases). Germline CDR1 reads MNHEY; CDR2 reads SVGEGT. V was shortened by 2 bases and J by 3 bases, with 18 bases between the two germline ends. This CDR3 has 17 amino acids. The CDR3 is CASSYPNRLEETDTQYF. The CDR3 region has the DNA TGTGCCAGCAGTTACCCAAACCGACTAGAAGAGACAGATACGCAGTATTTT.

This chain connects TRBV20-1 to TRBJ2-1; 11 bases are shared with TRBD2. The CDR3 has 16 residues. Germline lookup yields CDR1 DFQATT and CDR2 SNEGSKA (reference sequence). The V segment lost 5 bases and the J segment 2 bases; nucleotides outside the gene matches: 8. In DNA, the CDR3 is TGCAGTGCTCGTTTGGGACTAGCGGCCCCCTACAATGAGCAGTTCTTC. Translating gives CSARLGLAAPYNEQFF.

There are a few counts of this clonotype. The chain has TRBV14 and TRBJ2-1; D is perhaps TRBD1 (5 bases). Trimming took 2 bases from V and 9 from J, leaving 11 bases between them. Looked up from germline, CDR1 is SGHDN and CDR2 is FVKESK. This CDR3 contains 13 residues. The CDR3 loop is CASSQTQGPEQFF. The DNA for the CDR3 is TGTGCCAGCAGCCAAACCCAGGGTCCTGAGCAGTTCTTC.

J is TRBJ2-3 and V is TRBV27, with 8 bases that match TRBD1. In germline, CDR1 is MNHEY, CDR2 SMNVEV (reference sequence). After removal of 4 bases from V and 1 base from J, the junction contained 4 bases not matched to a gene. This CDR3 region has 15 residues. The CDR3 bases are TGTGCCAGCAGTTATCAGGGGGCGGGCACAGATACGCAGTATTTT. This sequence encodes CASSYQGAGTDTQYF.

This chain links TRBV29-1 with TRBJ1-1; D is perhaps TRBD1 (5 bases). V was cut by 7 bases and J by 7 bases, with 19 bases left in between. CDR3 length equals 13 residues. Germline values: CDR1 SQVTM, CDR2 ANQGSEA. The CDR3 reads CSAAAGATLEAFF. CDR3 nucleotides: TGCAGCGCTGCAGCCGGGGCCACCCTTGAAGCTTTCTTT.

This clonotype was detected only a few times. The DNA of the CDR3 is TGTGCCATCGGCCTAGCGGGCCCTTCTAGCACAGATACGCAGTATTTT. Its translation: CAIGLAGPSSTDTQYF. The J gene is TRBJ2-3, the V gene TRBV10-3, with 8 positions matching TRBD2. The CDR3 totals 16 residues. V gave up 8 bases and J gave up 0 bases; unmatched junction bases: 10. The germline gives CDR1 ENHRY, CDR2 SYGVKD.

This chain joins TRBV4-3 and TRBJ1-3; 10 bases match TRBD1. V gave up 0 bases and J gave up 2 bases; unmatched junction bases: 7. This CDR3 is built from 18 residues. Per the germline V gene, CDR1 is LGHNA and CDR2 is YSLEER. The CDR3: CASSQDSRQGAPGNTIYF. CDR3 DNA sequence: TGCGCCAGCAGCCAAGATTCAAGACAGGGGGCTCCTGGAAACACCATATATTTT.

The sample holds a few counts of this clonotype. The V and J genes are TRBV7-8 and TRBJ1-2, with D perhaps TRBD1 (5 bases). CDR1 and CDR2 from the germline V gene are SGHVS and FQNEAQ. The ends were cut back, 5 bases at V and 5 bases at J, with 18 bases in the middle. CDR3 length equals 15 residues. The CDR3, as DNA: TGTGCCAGCAGCGCAAAATTGACAGAACTTTATGGCTACACCTTC. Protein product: CASSAKLTELYGYTF.

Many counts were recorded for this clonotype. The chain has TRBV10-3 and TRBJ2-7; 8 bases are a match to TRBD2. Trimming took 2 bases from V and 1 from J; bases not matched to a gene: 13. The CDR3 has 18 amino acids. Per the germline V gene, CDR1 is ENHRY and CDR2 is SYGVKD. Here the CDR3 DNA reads TGTGCCATCAGTGAGCGTCGGGAGGGCCATTCGAGTTCCTACGAGCAGTACTTC. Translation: CAISERREGHSSSYEQYF.

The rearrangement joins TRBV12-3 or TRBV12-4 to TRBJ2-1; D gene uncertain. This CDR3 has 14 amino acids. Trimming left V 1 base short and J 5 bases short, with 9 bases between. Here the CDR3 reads CASSLDGRHNEQFF. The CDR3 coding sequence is TGTGCCAGCAGTTTAGACGGGCGGCACAATGAGCAGTTCTTC.

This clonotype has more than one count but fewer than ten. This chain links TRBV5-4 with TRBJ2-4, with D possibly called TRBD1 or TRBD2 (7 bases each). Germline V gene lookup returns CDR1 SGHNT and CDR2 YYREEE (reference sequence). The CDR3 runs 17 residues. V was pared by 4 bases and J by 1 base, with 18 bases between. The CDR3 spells CASSPGRGLAAKNIQYF. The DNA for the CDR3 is TGTGCCAGCAGCCCTGGGAGGGGGCTAGCGGCCAAAAACATTCAGTACTTC.

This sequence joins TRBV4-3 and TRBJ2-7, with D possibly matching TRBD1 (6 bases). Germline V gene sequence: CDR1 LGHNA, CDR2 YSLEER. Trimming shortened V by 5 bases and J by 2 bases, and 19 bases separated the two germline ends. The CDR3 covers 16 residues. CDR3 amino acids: CASSYVSGVATYEQYF. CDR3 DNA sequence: TGCGCCAGCAGCTATGTTTCAGGGGTCGCGACCTACGAGCAGTACTTC.

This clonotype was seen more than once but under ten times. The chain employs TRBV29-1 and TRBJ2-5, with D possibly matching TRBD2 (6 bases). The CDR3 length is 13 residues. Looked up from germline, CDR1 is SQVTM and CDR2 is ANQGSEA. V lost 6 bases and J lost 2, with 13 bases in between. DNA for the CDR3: TGCAGCGTCCCGGGAGAGGATCAAGAGACCCAGTACTTC. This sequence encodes CSVPGEDQETQYF.

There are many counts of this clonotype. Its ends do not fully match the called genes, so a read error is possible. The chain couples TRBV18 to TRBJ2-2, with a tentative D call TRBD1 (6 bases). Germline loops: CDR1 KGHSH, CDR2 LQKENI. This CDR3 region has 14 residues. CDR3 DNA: TGCGCCAGCAGCCCGGGACAGAACACCGGGGAGCTGTTTTTT. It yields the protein CASSPGQNTGELFF.

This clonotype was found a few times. Here the CDR3 DNA reads TGCAGCGTCCGGCCGGGACTAGCGAGAGATGAGCAGTTCTTC. Its translation is CSVRPGLARDEQFF. The chain is built from TRBV29-1 and TRBJ2-1; 10 bases line up with TRBD2. This CDR3 comprises 14 residues. J was trimmed by 8 bases and V by 6 bases; bases with no gene match: 10. Germline V gene lookup returns CDR1 SQVTM and CDR2 ANQGSEA.

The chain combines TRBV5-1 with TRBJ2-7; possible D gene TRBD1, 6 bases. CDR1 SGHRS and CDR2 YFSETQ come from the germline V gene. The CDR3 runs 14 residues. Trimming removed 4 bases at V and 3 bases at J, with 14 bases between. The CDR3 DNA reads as TGCGCCAGCAGCCAGGGGACACCCGGCTACGAGCAGTACTTC. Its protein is CASSQGTPGYEQYF. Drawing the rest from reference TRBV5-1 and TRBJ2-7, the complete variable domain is KAGVTQTPRYLIKTRGQQVTLSCSPISGHRSVSWYQQTPGQGLQFLFEYFSETQRNKGNFPGRFSGRQFSNSRSEMNVSTLELGDSALYLCASSQGTPGYEQYFGPGTRLTVT.

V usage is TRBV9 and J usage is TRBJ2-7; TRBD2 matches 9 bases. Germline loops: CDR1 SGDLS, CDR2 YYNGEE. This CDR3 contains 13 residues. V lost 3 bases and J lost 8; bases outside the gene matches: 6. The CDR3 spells CASSGDSGRKQYF. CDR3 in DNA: TGTGCCAGCAGCGGTGATAGCGGGAGAAAGCAGTACTTC.

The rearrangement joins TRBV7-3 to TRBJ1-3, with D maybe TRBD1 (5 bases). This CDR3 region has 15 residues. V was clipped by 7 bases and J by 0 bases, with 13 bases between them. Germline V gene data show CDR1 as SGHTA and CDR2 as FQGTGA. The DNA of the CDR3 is TGTGCCAGCAACGGGGGAGGAAGCTCTGGAAACACCATATATTTT. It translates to CASNGGGSSGNTIYF.

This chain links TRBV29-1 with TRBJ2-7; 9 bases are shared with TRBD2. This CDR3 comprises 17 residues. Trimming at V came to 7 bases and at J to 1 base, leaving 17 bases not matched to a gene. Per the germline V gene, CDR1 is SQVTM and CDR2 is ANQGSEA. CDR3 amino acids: CSANPPGLATDSYEQYF. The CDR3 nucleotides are TGCAGCGCCAACCCACCGGGACTAGCTACAGATTCCTACGAGCAGTACTTC.

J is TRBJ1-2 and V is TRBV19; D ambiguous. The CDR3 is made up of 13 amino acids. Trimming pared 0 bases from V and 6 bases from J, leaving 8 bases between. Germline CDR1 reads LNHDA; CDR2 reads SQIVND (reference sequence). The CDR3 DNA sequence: TGTGCCAGTAGTATAGAACAGCGGCATGGCTACACCTTC. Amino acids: CASSIEQRHGYTF. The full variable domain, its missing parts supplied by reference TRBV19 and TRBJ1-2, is DGGITQSPKYLFRKEGQNVTLSCEQNLNHDAMYWYRQDPGQGLRLIYYSQIVNDFQKGDIAEGYSVSREKKESFPLTVTSAQKNPTAFYLCASSIEQRHGYTFGSGTRLTVV.

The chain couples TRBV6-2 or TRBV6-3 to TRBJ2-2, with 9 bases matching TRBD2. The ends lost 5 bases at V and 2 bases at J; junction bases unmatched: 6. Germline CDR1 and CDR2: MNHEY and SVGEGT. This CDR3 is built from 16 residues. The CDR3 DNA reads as TGTGCCAGCAGTACACCGGGACTAGCAAACACCGGGGAGCTGTTTTTT. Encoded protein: CASSTPGLANTGELFF.

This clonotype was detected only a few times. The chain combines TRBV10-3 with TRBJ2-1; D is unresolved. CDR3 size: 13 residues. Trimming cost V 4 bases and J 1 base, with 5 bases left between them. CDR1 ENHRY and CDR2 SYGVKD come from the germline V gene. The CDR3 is CAISVWSYNEQFF. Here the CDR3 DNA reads TGTGCCATCAGTGTTTGGTCCTACAATGAGCAGTTCTTC.

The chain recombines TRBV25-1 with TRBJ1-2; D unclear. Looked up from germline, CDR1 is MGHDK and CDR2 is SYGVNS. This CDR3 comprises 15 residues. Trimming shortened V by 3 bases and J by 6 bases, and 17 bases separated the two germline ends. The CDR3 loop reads CASSEYEGRWNGYTF. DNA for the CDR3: TGTGCCAGCAGTGAGTATGAGGGTCGGTGGAATGGCTACACCTTC.